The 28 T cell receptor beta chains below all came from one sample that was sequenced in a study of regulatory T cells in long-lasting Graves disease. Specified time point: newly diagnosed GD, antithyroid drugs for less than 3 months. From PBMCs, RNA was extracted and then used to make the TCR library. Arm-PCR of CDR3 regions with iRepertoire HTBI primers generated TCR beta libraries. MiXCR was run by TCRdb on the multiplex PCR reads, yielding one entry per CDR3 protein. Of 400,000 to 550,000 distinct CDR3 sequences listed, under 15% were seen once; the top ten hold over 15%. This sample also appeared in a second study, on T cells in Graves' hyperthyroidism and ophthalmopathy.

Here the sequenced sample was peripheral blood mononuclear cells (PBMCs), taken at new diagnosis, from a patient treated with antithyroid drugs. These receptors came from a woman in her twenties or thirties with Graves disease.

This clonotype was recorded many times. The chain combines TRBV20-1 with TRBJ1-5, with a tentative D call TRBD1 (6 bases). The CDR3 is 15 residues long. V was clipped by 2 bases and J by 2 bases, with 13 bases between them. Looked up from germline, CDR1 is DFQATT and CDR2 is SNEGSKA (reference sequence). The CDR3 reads CSARKDNRGNQPQHF. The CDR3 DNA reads TGCAGTGCTAGAAAGGATAACAGGGGCAATCAGCCCCAGCATTTT.

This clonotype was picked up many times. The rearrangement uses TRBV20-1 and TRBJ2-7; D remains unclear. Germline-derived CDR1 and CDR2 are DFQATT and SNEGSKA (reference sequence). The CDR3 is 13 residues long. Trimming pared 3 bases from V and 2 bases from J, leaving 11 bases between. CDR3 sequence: CSARLGRTYEQYF. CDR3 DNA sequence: TGCAGTGCTAGGTTAGGCCGTACCTACGAGCAGTACTTC.

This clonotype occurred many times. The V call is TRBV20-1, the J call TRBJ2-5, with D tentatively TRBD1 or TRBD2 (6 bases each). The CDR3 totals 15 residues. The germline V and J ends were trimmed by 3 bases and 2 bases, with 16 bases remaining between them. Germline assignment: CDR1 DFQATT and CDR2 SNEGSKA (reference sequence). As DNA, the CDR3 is TGCAGTGCTAGCCGCTCGGGGGCCAAGCAAGAGACCCAGTACTTC. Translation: CSASRSGAKQETQYF.

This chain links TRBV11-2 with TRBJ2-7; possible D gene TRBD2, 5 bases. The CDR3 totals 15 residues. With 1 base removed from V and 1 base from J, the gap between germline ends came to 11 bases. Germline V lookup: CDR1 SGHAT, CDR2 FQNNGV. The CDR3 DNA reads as TGTGCCAGCAGCTTAGGACCGGGAACTTCCTACGAGCAGTACTTC. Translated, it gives CASSLGPGTSYEQYF.

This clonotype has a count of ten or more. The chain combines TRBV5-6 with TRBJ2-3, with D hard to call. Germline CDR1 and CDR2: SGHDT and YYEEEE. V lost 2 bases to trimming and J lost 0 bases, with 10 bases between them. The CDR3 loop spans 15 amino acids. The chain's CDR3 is CASSFSGPSTDTQYF. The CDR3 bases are TGTGCCAGCAGCTTTTCTGGTCCCAGCACAGATACGCAGTATTTT. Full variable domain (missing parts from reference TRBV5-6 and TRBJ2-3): DAGVTQSPTHLIKTRGQQVTLRCSPKSGHDTVSWYQQALGQGPQFIFQYYEEEERQRGNFPDRFSGHQFPNYSSELNVNALLLGDSALYLCASSFSGPSTDTQYFGPGTRLTVL.

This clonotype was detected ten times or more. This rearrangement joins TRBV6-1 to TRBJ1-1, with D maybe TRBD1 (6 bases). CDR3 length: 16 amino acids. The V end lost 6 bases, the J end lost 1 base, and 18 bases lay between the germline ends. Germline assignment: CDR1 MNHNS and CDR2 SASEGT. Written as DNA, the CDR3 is TGTGCCAGCAGGATAACTGGACAGCGGGAGAACACTGAAGCTTTCTTT. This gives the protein CASRITGQRENTEAFF.

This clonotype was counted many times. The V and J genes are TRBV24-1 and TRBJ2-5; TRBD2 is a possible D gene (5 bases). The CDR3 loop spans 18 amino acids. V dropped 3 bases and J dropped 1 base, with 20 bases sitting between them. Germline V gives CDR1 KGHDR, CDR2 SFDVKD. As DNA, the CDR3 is TGTGCCACCAGTGATAATCAAGTGGGAGACTACCCCCAAGAGACCCAGTACTTC. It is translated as CATSDNQVGDYPQETQYF.

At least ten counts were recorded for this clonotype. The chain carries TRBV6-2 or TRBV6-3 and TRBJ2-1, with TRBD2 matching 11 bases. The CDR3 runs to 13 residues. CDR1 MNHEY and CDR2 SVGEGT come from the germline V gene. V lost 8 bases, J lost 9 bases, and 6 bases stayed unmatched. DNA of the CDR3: TGTGCCAGCCTAGCTAGCGGGAGGATTGAGCAGTTCTTC. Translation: CASLASGRIEQFF.

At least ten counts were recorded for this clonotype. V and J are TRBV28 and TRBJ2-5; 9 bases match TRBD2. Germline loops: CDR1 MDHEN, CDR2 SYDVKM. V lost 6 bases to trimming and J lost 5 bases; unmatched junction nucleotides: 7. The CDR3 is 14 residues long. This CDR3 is CASRGAGGAETQYF. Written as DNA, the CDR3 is TGTGCCAGCAGAGGAGCGGGAGGTGCGGAGACCCAGTACTTC.

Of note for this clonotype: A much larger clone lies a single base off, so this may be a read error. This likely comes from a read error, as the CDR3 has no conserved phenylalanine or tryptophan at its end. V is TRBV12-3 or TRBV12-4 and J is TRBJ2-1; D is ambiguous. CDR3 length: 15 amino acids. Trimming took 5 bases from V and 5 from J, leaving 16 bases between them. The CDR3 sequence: CASSPMRNLHNEQFL. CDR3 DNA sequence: TGTGCCAGCAGTCCCATGAGGAACCTACACAATGAGCAGTTCTTG.

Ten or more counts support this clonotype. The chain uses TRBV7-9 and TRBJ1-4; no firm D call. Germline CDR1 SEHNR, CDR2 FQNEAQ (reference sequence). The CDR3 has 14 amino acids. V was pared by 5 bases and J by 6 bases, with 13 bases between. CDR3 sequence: CASSPDSLHEKLFF. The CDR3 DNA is TGTGCCAGCAGCCCGGACTCGTTGCATGAAAAACTGTTTTTT.

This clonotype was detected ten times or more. In DNA form, the CDR3 reads TGCGCCAGCACAGGGACAGTGGGCTCCTACAATGAGCAGTTCTTC. It translates to CASTGTVGSYNEQFF. The chain couples TRBV5-1 to TRBJ2-1; 7 bases line up with TRBD1. CDR3 size: 15 residues. Germline V lookup: CDR1 SGHRS, CDR2 YFSETQ. J gave up 0 bases and V 6 bases, and 6 bases lay outside the gene matches.

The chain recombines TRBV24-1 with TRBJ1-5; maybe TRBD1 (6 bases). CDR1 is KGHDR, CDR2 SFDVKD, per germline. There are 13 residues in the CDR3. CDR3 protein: CPEELAGSGAQHF. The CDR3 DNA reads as TGTCCTGAAGAGCTGGCAGGCTCAGGGGCCCAGCATTTT.

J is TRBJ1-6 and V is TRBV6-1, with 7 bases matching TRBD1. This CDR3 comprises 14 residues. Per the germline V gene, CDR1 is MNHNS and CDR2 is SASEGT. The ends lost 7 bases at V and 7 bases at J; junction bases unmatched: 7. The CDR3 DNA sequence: TGTGCCAGCACCCTGACAGGGTTAAATTCACCCCTCCACTTT. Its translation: CASTLTGLNSPLHF.

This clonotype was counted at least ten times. The CDR3 here is CASSRYRGVTEAFF. DNA of the CDR3: TGTGCCAGCAGCCGATACAGGGGAGTGACTGAAGCTTTCTTT. This rearrangement joins TRBV7-9 to TRBJ1-1; TRBD1 matches 7 bases. The CDR3 is 14 amino acids. The V gene's germline CDR1 is SEHNR and CDR2 FQNEAQ (reference sequence). V lost 5 bases, J lost 5 bases, and 8 bases stayed unmatched. The complete variable domain, with remaining parts taken from reference TRBV7-9 and TRBJ1-1, reads DTGVSQNPRHKITKRGQNVTFRCDPISEHNRLYWYRQTLGQGPEFLTYFQNEAQLEKSRLLSDRFSAERPKGSFSTLEIQRTEQGDSAMYLCASSRYRGVTEAFFGQGTRLTVV.

The CDR3 DNA reads TGCGCCAGCCAGGGACTGGCGAACACCGGGGAGCTGTTTTTT. Its translation: CASQGLANTGELFF. The chain is built from TRBV10-2 and TRBJ2-2; perhaps TRBD2 as D (6 bases). V lost 8 bases and J lost 0, with 10 bases in between. This CDR3 has 14 residues. Germline V gene data show CDR1 as WSHSY and CDR2 as SAAADI.

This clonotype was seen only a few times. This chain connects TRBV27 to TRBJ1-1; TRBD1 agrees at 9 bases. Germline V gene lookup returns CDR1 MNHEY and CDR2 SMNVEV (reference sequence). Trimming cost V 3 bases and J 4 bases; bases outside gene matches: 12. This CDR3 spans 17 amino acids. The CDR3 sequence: CASSFETGGPRATEAFF. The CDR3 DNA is TGTGCCAGCAGTTTTGAGACAGGGGGACCCCGGGCCACTGAAGCTTTCTTT.

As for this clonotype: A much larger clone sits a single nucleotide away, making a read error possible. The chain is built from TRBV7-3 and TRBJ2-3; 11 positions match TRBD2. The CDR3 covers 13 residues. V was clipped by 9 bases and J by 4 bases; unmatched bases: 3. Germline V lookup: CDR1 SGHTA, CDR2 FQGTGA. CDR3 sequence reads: CASISGRADTQYF. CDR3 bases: TGTGCCAGTATTAGCGGGAGGGCAGATACGCAGTATTTT.

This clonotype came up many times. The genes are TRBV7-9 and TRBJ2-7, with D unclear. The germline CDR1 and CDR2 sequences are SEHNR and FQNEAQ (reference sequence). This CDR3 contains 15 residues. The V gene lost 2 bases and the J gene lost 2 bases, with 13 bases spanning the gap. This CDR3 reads CASSLFPPITYEQYF. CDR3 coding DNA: TGTGCCAGCAGCTTATTCCCACCGATAACCTACGAGCAGTACTTC.

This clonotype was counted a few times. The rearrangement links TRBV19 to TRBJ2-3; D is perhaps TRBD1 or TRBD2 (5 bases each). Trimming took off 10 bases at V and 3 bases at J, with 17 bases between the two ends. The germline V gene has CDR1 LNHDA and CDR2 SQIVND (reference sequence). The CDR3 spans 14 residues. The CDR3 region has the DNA TGTGCCACCACGAGGGGTAGTAGGACAGATACGCAGTATTTT. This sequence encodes CATTRGSRTDTQYF.

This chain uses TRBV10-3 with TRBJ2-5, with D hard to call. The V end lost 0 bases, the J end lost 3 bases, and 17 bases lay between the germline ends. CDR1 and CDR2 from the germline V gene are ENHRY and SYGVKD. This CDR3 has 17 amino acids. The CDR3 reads CAISESLAGVLKETQYF. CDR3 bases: TGTGCCATCAGTGAGTCGCTCGCTGGCGTCCTAAAAGAGACCCAGTACTTC.

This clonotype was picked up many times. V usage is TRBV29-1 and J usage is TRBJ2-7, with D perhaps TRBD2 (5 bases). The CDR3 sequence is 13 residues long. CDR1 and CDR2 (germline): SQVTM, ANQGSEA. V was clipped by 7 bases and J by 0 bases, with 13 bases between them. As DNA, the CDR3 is TGCAGCGCCATAACTAGTTCCTCCTACGAGCAGTACTTC. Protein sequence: CSAITSSSYEQYF.

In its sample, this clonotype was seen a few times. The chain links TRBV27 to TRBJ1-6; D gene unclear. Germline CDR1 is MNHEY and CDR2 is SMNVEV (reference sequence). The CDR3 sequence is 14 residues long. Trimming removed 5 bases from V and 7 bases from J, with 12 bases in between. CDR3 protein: CASSPRALNSPLHF. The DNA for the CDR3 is TGTGCCAGCAGTCCCCGGGCCTTAAATTCACCCCTCCACTTT.

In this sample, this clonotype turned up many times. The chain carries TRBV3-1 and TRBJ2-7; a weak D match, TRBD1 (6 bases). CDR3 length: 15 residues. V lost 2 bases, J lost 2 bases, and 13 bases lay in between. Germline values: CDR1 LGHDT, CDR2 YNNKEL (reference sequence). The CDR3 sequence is CASSQKPGTTYEQYF. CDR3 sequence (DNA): TGTGCCAGCAGCCAAAAACCGGGGACAACCTACGAGCAGTACTTC.

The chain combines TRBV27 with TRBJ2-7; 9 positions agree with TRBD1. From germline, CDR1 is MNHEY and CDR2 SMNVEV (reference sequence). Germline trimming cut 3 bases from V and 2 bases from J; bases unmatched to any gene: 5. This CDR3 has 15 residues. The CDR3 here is CASSLRGTGPYEQYF. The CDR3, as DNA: TGTGCCAGCAGTTTGCGGGGGACAGGGCCCTACGAGCAGTACTTC.

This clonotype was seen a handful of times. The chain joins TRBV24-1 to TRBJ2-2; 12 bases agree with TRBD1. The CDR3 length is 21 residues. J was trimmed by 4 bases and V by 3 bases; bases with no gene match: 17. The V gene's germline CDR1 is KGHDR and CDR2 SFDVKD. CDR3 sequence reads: CATSDAFSMRDRGPSTGELFF. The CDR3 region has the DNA TGTGCCACCAGTGATGCGTTCTCGATGAGGGACAGGGGGCCGAGCACCGGGGAGCTGTTTTTT.

The CDR3 loop is CASSPPSHATNEKLFF. CDR3 DNA: TGTGCCAGCTCACCTCCGAGCCATGCAACTAATGAAAAACTGTTTTTT. V and J are TRBV18 and TRBJ1-4; D gene ambiguous. Germline V gene data show CDR1 as KGHSH and CDR2 as LQKENI. This CDR3 region has 16 residues. V was pared by 3 bases and J by 0 bases, with 11 bases between.

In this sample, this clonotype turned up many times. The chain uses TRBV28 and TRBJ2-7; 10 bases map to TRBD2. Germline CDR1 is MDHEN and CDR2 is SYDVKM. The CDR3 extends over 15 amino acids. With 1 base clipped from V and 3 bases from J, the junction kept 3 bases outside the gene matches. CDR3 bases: TGTGCCAGCAGTTTATTAGGACTAGCGGACTACGAGCAGTACTTC. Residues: CASSLLGLADYEQYF.